The 20 T cell receptor beta chains reported below all come from one sample, sequenced in a study of blood T cells in healthy people across ages. The second PCR ran about 6 to 11 cycles with a sample-barcoded 5' primer and J-beta primers. TCRdb processed the 5' RACE reads anew with MiXCR; each CDR3 protein has one entry. Counted here are around 1.5 million distinct CDR3 sequences, 34% occurring once; the ten biggest clones make up about 10%. Material: blood. All receptors come from a woman in her 30s in good health.

The gene calls are TRBV20-1 and TRBJ2-7; 7 nucleotides align to TRBD2. Trimming took 0 bases from V and 3 from J; bases not matched to a gene: 11. The CDR3 covers 16 residues. Germline V gene data show CDR1 as DFQATT and CDR2 as SNEGSKA (reference sequence). This CDR3 is CSARDLAGRMGYEQYF. The CDR3 nucleotides read TGCAGTGCTAGAGATTTAGCGGGCCGGATGGGCTACGAGCAGTACTTC.

The chain uses TRBV12-3 or TRBV12-4 and TRBJ2-7, with TRBD2 matching over 8 bases. Trimming cost V 5 bases and J 6 bases; bases outside gene matches: 9. CDR3 length: 14 residues. The CDR3 region has the DNA TGTGCCAGCAGTCCCTGGACGGGGGGGATCGAGCAGTACTTC. Translation gives CASSPWTGGIEQYF.

The chain is built from TRBV20-1 and TRBJ2-7; D ambiguous. This CDR3 region has 12 residues. Trimming took 7 bases from V and 1 from J, leaving 11 bases between them. Germline loops: CDR1 DFQATT, CDR2 SNEGSKA (reference sequence). The CDR3, as DNA: TGCAGTGTTCGGGTGAGGTCCTACGAGCAGTACTTC. This sequence encodes CSVRVRSYEQYF.

This chain links TRBV28 with TRBJ1-1; D remains ambiguous. The CDR3 has 13 amino acids. With 8 bases removed from V and 6 bases from J, the gap between germline ends came to 16 bases. Germline V lookup: CDR1 MDHEN, CDR2 SYDVKM. CDR3 coding DNA: TGTGCCAGCCGAGGAGGCCCAGGACCTGAAGCTTTCTTT. Protein product: CASRGGPGPEAFF.

The chain is built from TRBV20-1 and TRBJ1-1, with D possibly TRBD1 on 5 matching bases. Trimming removed 5 bases from V and 0 bases from J, with 19 bases in between. CDR3 length equals 16 residues. Germline V CDR1 and CDR2: DFQATT, SNEGSKA (reference sequence). The CDR3 region has the DNA TGCAGTGCTCCGAACGGGGGTGGATCTGTGAACACTGAAGCTTTCTTT. Protein: CSAPNGGGSVNTEAFF.

This sequence joins TRBV6-5 and TRBJ2-5, with 9 bases aligning to TRBD1. CDR1 MNHEY and CDR2 SVGAGI come from the germline V gene. The CDR3 sequence is 16 residues long. The V gene end was trimmed by 2 bases and the J gene end by 2 bases; junction bases not matched to a gene: 6. CDR3 DNA sequence: TGTGCCAGCAGTTACCGCGGACAGGGGCCGCAAGAGACCCAGTACTTC. It translates to CASSYRGQGPQETQYF.

This clonotype was seen a few times. The V and J genes are TRBV4-1 and TRBJ2-1; TRBD2 agrees at 12 bases. CDR1 is MGHRA and CDR2 is YSYEKL in the germline V gene. The CDR3 consists of 18 residues. The V segment lost 2 bases and the J segment 8 bases; nucleotides outside the gene matches: 13. The DNA for the CDR3 is TGCGCCAGCAGCCAAAACCCCCCTCTAGCGGGAGGGCCAGATGAGCAGTTCTTC. It specifies CASSQNPPLAGGPDEQFF.

This chain joins TRBV6-1 and TRBJ2-7; no definite D call. With 1 base removed from V and 0 bases from J, the gap between germline ends came to 10 bases. The germline V gene has CDR1 MNHNS and CDR2 SASEGT. This CDR3 is built from 15 residues. DNA for the CDR3: TGTGCCAGCAGTGAAGGGACGAAGAGCTCCTACGAGCAGTACTTC. Amino acids: CASSEGTKSSYEQYF.

The rearrangement joins TRBV20-1 to TRBJ2-7; perhaps TRBD2 as D (7 bases). The CDR3 consists of 14 residues. Per germline, CDR1 DFQATT and CDR2 SNEGSKA (reference sequence). Trimming left V 4 bases short and J 4 bases short, with 17 bases between. The CDR3 reads CSAKKGGVEYEQYF. In DNA form, the CDR3 reads TGCAGTGCTAAAAAAGGGGGGGTGGAATACGAGCAGTACTTC.

This clonotype was picked up a small number of times. The chain links TRBV20-1 to TRBJ1-2, with D perhaps TRBD1 (5 bases). Per germline, CDR1 DFQATT and CDR2 SNEGSKA (reference sequence). V was shortened by 0 bases and J by 4 bases, with 15 bases between the two germline ends. CDR3 length: 15 amino acids. The CDR3 region has the DNA TGCAGTGCTAGAGATATTGATGGGGCAGGCTATGGCTACACCTTC. Translating it yields CSARDIDGAGYGYTF.

This clonotype was detected only once. The junction differs from germline at one of its ends, possibly a read error. The CDR3 DNA follows: TGCGCCAGCGGCTTGCGGACAACTATGAACACTGAAGCTTTCTTT. This translates into CASGLRTTMNTEAFF. The V call is TRBV5-1, the J call TRBJ1-1; a possible D gene is TRBD1 (5 bases). CDR1 is SGHRS, CDR2 YFSETQ, per germline. This CDR3 contains 15 residues.

The chain employs TRBV28 and TRBJ2-7; a possible D gene is TRBD1 (5 bases). V lost 2 bases and J 1 base, leaving 12 bases between the germline ends. Looked up from germline, CDR1 is MDHEN and CDR2 is SYDVKM. CDR3 length equals 15 residues. The CDR3 DNA follows: TGTGCCAGCAGTTTACCAGGGTCCCTATCCTACGAGCAGTACTTC. It yields the protein CASSLPGSLSYEQYF.

This clonotype was found a few times. The genes are TRBV29-1 and TRBJ1-1, with D unclear. The V gene lost 4 bases and the J gene lost 1 base, with 13 bases spanning the gap. Germline V gene lookup returns CDR1 SQVTM and CDR2 ANQGSEA. This CDR3 region has 14 residues. The CDR3 sequence: CSVGGRFGNTEAFF. CDR3 nucleotide sequence: TGCAGCGTTGGTGGGCGCTTTGGGAACACTGAAGCTTTCTTT.

Remarks on this clonotype: One end of the junction is discordant with germline, which a read error may explain. The genes are TRBV29-1 and TRBJ2-7; D gene unclear. The CDR3 has 12 amino acids. Germline V lookup: CDR1 SQVTM, CDR2 ANQGSEA. CDR3 loop: CGVDAVGYEQYF. The CDR3 DNA reads TGCGGCGTTGACGCCGTCGGGTATGAGCAGTACTTC.

This clonotype was seen more than once but under ten times. The chain employs TRBV20-1 and TRBJ1-1, with TRBD1 matching 11 bases. CDR1 DFQATT and CDR2 SNEGSKA come from the germline V gene (reference sequence). The CDR3 has 12 amino acids. CDR3 sequence: CGQGASIAEAFF. The CDR3 coding sequence is TGCGGACAGGGGGCTTCTATCGCTGAAGCTTTCTTT.

V usage is TRBV12-3 or TRBV12-4 and J usage is TRBJ2-7, with 14 bases matching TRBD2. The length of the CDR3 is 16 residues. Trimming cost V 1 base and J 4 bases; bases outside gene matches: 3. In DNA, the CDR3 is TGTGCCAGCAGTTTAGATGGGACTAGCGGGAGATACGAGCAGTACTTC. Translated: CASSLDGTSGRYEQYF.

The chain is built from TRBV2 and TRBJ2-1, with D perhaps TRBD1 (5 bases). Germline V gene data show CDR1 as SNHLY and CDR2 as FYNNEI. The CDR3 extends over 16 amino acids. The V end was cut by 7 bases, the J end by 4 bases, with 20 bases between. The CDR3 DNA sequence: TGTGCCAGCATGGGCGGAGACAGCCGGGTTTACAATGAGCAGTTCTTC. It yields the protein CASMGGDSRVYNEQFF.

Comments on this clonotype: Just one base apart from a much larger clone, this may be a read error. V and J are TRBV27 and TRBJ1-2; the D is unclear. V dropped 6 bases and J dropped 6 bases, with 17 bases sitting between them. Germline-derived CDR1 and CDR2 are MNHEY and SMNVEV (reference sequence). The CDR3 runs to 14 residues. CDR3 sequence: CASRQSLNVNGYTF. As DNA, the CDR3 is TGTGCCAGCAGGCAGTCCTTAAATGTCAATGGCTACACCTTC.

The chain joins TRBV3-1 to TRBJ2-5; D might be TRBD1 (5 bases). Germline V gene lookup returns CDR1 LGHDT and CDR2 YNNKEL (reference sequence). Trimming removed 0 bases from V and 5 bases from J, with 10 bases in between. This CDR3 spans 14 amino acids. The CDR3 loop is CASSQDGRGETQYF. In nucleotides, the CDR3 is TGTGCCAGCAGCCAAGATGGAAGGGGTGAGACCCAGTACTTC.

The chain carries TRBV6-6 and TRBJ2-7, with D unclear. The germline V and J ends were trimmed by 2 bases and 6 bases, with 11 bases remaining between them. Germline assignment: CDR1 MNHNY and CDR2 SVGAGI (reference sequence). The CDR3 runs 13 residues. The CDR3 reads CASSYGSDGEQYF. For the CDR3, the DNA is TGTGCCAGCAGTTACGGCTCAGACGGCGAGCAGTACTTC.